The clone carrying this TCR beta chain was counted many times. Its specificity is not known. These data are taken from a study of naive and memory T cell subsets. Both TRBC1 and TRBC2 were covered by a beta constant-region primer of two equimolar oligonucleotides. Nested alpha and beta constant-region primers with the SP2 primer drove four PCR rounds on ligated cDNA. One entry per CDR3 protein results from TCRdb running MiXCR on the UMI-ligation and nested PCR reads. The repertoire holds 99,000 or so distinct CDR3 sequences, with roughly 15% as singletons. Separate alpha and beta amplification began at the second PCR step. The length of the CDR3 is 15 residues. V was cut by 4 bases and J by 0 bases, with 10 bases left in between. Germline V lookup: CDR1 MGHDK, CDR2 SYGVNS. Overall study findings and caveats: Possibly reflecting memory cells re-expressing CD45RA, a few larger clonotypes occurred in naive repertoires, especially CD8. Over 85% of naive TCR sequences appeared only once after error correction, unlike memory subsets. From naive to CM, EM and EMRA, diversity decreased and Gini increased. There was no ground truth to check naive and memory subset results.

The chain joins TRBV25-1 to TRBJ1-3; D call uncertain. Input material: naive CD8+ T cells from blood. The source of this sequence is a human donor in good health. The CDR3 protein is CASSGRENSGNTIYF. The CDR3 DNA follows: TGTGCCAGCAGTGGGCGAGAAAACTCTGGAAACACCATATATTTT.